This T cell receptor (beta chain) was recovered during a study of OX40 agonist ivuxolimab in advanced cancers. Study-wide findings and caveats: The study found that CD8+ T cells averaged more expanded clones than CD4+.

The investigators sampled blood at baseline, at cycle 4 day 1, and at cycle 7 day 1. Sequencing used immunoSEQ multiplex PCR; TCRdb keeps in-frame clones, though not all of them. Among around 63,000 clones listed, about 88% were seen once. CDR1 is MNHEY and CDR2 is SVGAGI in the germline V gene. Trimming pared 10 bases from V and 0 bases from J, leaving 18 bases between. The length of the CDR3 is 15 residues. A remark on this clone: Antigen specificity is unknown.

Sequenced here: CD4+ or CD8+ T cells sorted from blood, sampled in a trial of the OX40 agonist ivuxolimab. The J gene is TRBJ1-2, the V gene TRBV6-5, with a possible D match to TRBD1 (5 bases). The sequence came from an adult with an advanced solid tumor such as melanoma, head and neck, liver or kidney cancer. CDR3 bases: TGTGCCACCCTCTCACTGGGGGGGACTAACTATGGCTACACCTTC. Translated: CATLSLGGTNYGYTF.